The source of this T cell receptor beta chain is a study of blood T cell repertoires in COVID-19. Germline values: CDR1 MDHEN, CDR2 SYDVKM. CDR3 size: 15 residues. V lost 6 bases to trimming and J lost 5 bases, with 19 bases between them. Measured with immunoSEQ multiplex PCR; TCRdb has only the in-frame clones, and not every one. The table has about 89,000 clones, roughly 80% seen once. The specimen sequenced was peripheral blood. The receptor was derived from a human donor in a cohort sampled during active COVID-19. The chain recombines TRBV28 with TRBJ2-5, with D possibly being TRBD1 (6 bases). CDR3 amino acids: CASSQRMGAGETQYF. DNA for the CDR3: TGTGCCAGCAGCCAGCGGATGGGGGCTGGGGAGACCCAGTACTTC.